This entry describes one TCR beta chain. Its antigen remains unidentified. The repertoire was sequenced with immunoSEQ multiplex PCR; TCRdb's copy has only in-frame clones and lacks some. The table has around 11,000 clones, more than 75% seen once. The data are from a study of Tregs in tolerant kidney transplant recipients. Study information: Sorting after B cell culture yielded CD25+CD127- and 4-1BB+CD40L- CD4+ cells.

The material was Tregs from blood cultured with allogeneic cells, obtained before the transplant. This TCR was recovered from a human patient who received a combined kidney and bone marrow transplant.

As DNA, the CDR3 is TGCAGCGTGGAGAGAGGATTAGGGGCGGAGCAGTACTTC. Translating it yields CSVERGLGAEQYF. The genes are TRBV29-1 and TRBJ2-7; maybe TRBD1 (5 bases). There are 13 residues in the CDR3. Deletions cut 6 bases from V and 7 bases from J, with 19 bases between. Germline loops: CDR1 SQVTM, CDR2 ANQGSEA.